These 25 T cell receptor beta chains share one sample of origin, sequenced in a study of cytomegalovirus exposure and HLA in healthy donors. Primers: 60 Vbeta forward and 13 Jbeta reverse. Clones were sequenced by immunoSEQ multiplex PCR, and TCRdb holds only the in-frame ones, with some missing. This table lists roughly 120,000 clones. The sequencing sample was made of PBMCs. The receptors derive from a man aged 35-49 years in good health and CMV-seronegative.

This sequence joins TRBV5-4 and TRBJ1-1, with a possible D match to TRBD1 (5 bases). The CDR3 totals 14 residues. CDR1 is SGHNT, CDR2 YYREEE, per germline (reference sequence). With 4 bases removed from V and 0 bases from J, the gap between germline ends came to 10 bases. CDR3 DNA: TGTGCCAGCAGCCCGGGGGGGATGAACACTGAAGCTTTCTTT. The encoded protein is CASSPGGMNTEAFF.

The chain couples TRBV10-2 to TRBJ2-5; D unresolved. This CDR3 comprises 12 residues. Per the germline V gene, CDR1 is WSHSY and CDR2 is SAAADI. V was shortened by 7 bases and J by 1 base, with 7 bases between the two germline ends. Written as DNA, the CDR3 is TGCGCCAGCACCAGTGTCCAAGAGACCCAGTACTTC. This codes for CASTSVQETQYF.

The chain combines TRBV10-3 with TRBJ2-3; D is undetermined. Trimming pared 7 bases from V and 0 bases from J, leaving 8 bases between. Germline CDR1 ENHRY, CDR2 SYGVKD. This CDR3 is 13 amino acids long. The CDR3 loop is CAITASSTDTQYF. In DNA, the CDR3 is TGTGCCATCACAGCGAGTAGCACAGATACGCAGTATTTT.

The chain joins TRBV27 to TRBJ2-5; D may be TRBD1 (6 bases). Trimming left V 7 bases short and J 5 bases short, with 14 bases between. The CDR3 has 13 amino acids. CDR1 and CDR2 from the germline V gene are MNHEY and SMNVEV (reference sequence). CDR3 residues: CASTRTAGETQYF. The DNA of the CDR3 is TGTGCCAGCACTCGGACAGCAGGCGAGACCCAGTACTTC.

The chain carries TRBV10-3 and TRBJ2-2, with 10 bases fitting TRBD2. The CDR3 runs 17 residues. The junction had 9 bases not matched to a gene; V was cut back by 1 base and J by 7 bases. Germline V gives CDR1 ENHRY, CDR2 SYGVKD. As DNA, the CDR3 is TGTGCCATCAGTGAGTTGCCTAGCGGGAGCGGTAACGGGGAGCTGTTTTTT. Residues: CAISELPSGSGNGELFF.

The rearrangement links TRBV2 to TRBJ1-5, with a weak D call TRBD1 (5 bases). Germline V gene lookup returns CDR1 SNHLY and CDR2 FYNNEI. V lost 7 bases to trimming and J lost 5 bases, with 12 bases between them. The CDR3 loop spans 13 amino acids. The CDR3 protein is CASTGGVYQPQHF. The CDR3 region has the DNA TGTGCCAGCACGGGGGGGGTGTATCAGCCCCAGCATTTT.

CDR3 sequence (DNA): TGTGCCAGCAGCTCTCCGGGGGGAAATACGCAGTATTTT. Its protein is CASSSPGGNTQYF. The rearrangement joins TRBV6-5 to TRBJ2-3; 7 bases are a match to TRBD2. This CDR3 spans 13 amino acids. Unmatched junction bases numbered 7, after V lost 6 bases and J lost 7 bases. Germline CDR1 MNHEY, CDR2 SVGAGI.

The chain links TRBV7-9 to TRBJ2-5; D is perhaps TRBD1 (6 bases). The ends were cut back, 3 bases at V and 2 bases at J, with 10 bases in the middle. Germline CDR1 reads SEHNR; CDR2 reads FQNEAQ (reference sequence). The CDR3 is 14 residues long. This chain's CDR3 is CASSFRTDQETQYF. As DNA, the CDR3 is TGTGCCAGCAGCTTTAGGACAGATCAAGAGACCCAGTACTTC.

Remarks on this clone: Within the sample, other DNA sequences also encode this same CDR3. The chain uses TRBV9 and TRBJ2-1; 15 positions match TRBD2. The germline gives CDR1 SGDLS, CDR2 YYNGEE. CDR3 length equals 18 residues. The ends lost 2 bases at V and 10 bases at J; junction bases unmatched: 13. CDR3: CASSVGLAGGTMGAEQFF. In DNA form, the CDR3 reads TGTGCCAGCAGCGTCGGACTAGCGGGAGGGACCATGGGTGCGGAGCAGTTCTTC.

The chain couples TRBV19 to TRBJ2-7; the D gene is possibly TRBD2 (6 bases). Trimming removed 1 base from V and 5 bases from J, with 15 bases in between. There are 15 residues in the CDR3. In germline, CDR1 is LNHDA, CDR2 SQIVND (reference sequence). This chain's CDR3 is CASSIAGGGTNEQYF. The CDR3 DNA is TGTGCCAGTAGTATAGCGGGCGGAGGGACGAACGAGCAGTACTTC.

This rearrangement joins TRBV11-1 to TRBJ2-7, with D possibly matching TRBD1 (5 bases). The V and J ends lost 2 bases and 4 bases respectively, with 12 bases between them. The CDR3 has 14 residues. Germline CDR1 SGHAT, CDR2 FQDESV (reference sequence). The CDR3 region is CASSLYQGSYEQYF. For the CDR3, the DNA is TGTGCCAGCAGCTTATATCAGGGTTCTTACGAGCAGTACTTC. The full variable domain, rest sourced from reference TRBV11-1 and TRBJ2-7, is EAEVAQSPRYKITEKSQAVAFWCDPISGHATLYWYRQILGQGPELLVQFQDESVVDDSQLPKDRFSAERLKGVDSTLKIQPAELGDSAMYLCASSLYQGSYEQYFGPGTRLTVT.

The V gene is TRBV28, the J gene TRBJ2-7; 7 bases line up with TRBD2. CDR1 and CDR2 (germline): MDHEN, SYDVKM. V trimming: 5 bases; J trimming: 0 bases; junction bases outside the gene matches: 13. The CDR3 totals 17 residues. The CDR3 here is CASSRLGSSGDSYEQYF. In nucleotides, the CDR3 is TGTGCCAGCAGTCGGTTGGGGTCTAGCGGAGACTCCTACGAGCAGTACTTC.

This chain joins TRBV25-1 and TRBJ1-4, with 7 bases fitting TRBD1. The CDR3 totals 16 residues. Per germline, CDR1 MGHDK and CDR2 SYGVNS. J lost 6 bases, V lost 2 bases, and 9 bases had no gene match. The CDR3 nucleotides are TGTGCCAGCAGTGAACAGACAGGGTATAACGATGAAAAACTGTTTTTT. This encodes CASSEQTGYNDEKLFF.

This chain links TRBV11-3 with TRBJ2-5; 9 positions match TRBD1. The J segment lost 7 bases and the V segment lost 0 bases, leaving 15 bases of the junction unmatched. This CDR3 is built from 18 residues. CDR1 and CDR2 from the germline V gene are SGHNT and YENEEA. This CDR3 is CASSLDRWGQGRPGTQYF. CDR3 sequence (DNA): TGTGCCAGCAGCTTAGATCGTTGGGGACAGGGCCGTCCCGGGACCCAGTACTTC.

This sequence joins TRBV7-9 and TRBJ1-3; the match to TRBD1 covers 11 bases. Per germline, CDR1 SEHNR and CDR2 FQNEAQ (reference sequence). J lost 4 bases, V lost 5 bases, and 13 bases had no gene match. CDR3 size: 18 residues. CDR3 residues: CASSPPTWTGGNGNTIYF. DNA of the CDR3: TGTGCCAGCAGCCCACCTACGTGGACAGGGGGCAACGGAAACACCATATATTTT.

J is TRBJ2-1 and V is TRBV23-1; D is perhaps TRBD2 (5 bases). TRBV23-1 is designated an ORF whose function remains uncertain. The CDR3 contains 16 residues. V lost 0 bases and J 2 bases, leaving 11 bases between the germline ends. In nucleotides, the CDR3 is TGCGCCAGCAGTCAATCGAGAACTAGTCCCTACAATGAGCAGTTCTTC. It is translated as CASSQSRTSPYNEQFF.

The gene calls are TRBV11-3 and TRBJ2-1; 7 nucleotides match TRBD2. J gave up 2 bases and V 4 bases, and 5 bases lay outside the gene matches. The CDR3 sequence is 15 residues long. Germline CDR1 SGHNT, CDR2 YENEEA. The CDR3 loop is CASSSGRTAYNEQFF. The CDR3 coding sequence is TGTGCCAGCAGCTCCGGGAGGACTGCCTACAATGAGCAGTTCTTC.

The V and J genes are TRBV10-3 and TRBJ2-7; TRBD2 aligns across 12 bases. There are 17 residues in the CDR3. CDR1 is ENHRY, CDR2 SYGVKD, per germline. Unmatched junction bases numbered 8, after V lost 4 bases and J lost 1 base. The CDR3 loop reads CAISGGRLAGESYEQYF. The CDR3 DNA reads as TGTGCCATCAGTGGGGGACGACTAGCGGGAGAATCCTACGAGCAGTACTTC.

The genes are TRBV6-1 and TRBJ2-5; the D is unclear. The better agreement between TRBJ2-7 and the DNA end casts doubt on the J call. Germline-derived CDR1 and CDR2 are MNHNS and SASEGT. The CDR3 length is 12 residues. The CDR3 reads CATSTLGYEQYF. DNA for the CDR3: TGTGCCACCTCGACCCTAGGCTACGAGCAGTACTTC.

The chain couples TRBV5-4 to TRBJ1-1, with 10 bases identical to TRBD1. Trimming at V came to 4 bases and at J to 3 bases, leaving 9 bases not matched to a gene. The CDR3 has 16 residues. Per germline, CDR1 SGHNT and CDR2 YYREEE (reference sequence). The chain's CDR3 is CASSPGQGGKYTEAFF. CDR3 DNA: TGTGCCAGCAGCCCCGGACAGGGGGGGAAGTACACTGAAGCTTTCTTT.

The gene calls are TRBV10-3 and TRBJ2-7; 7 nucleotides align to TRBD2. V lost 6 bases and J lost 0; bases outside the gene matches: 2. The CDR3 is 13 residues long. The germline V gene encodes CDR1 ENHRY and CDR2 SYGVKD. For the CDR3, the DNA is TGTGCCATCAGGCCGGGAGGCTCCTACGAGCAGTACTTC. Translated: CAIRPGGSYEQYF.

J is TRBJ1-5 and V is TRBV28, with unresolved D. V was clipped by 7 bases and J by 8 bases, with 12 bases between them. This CDR3 spans 12 amino acids. Germline values: CDR1 MDHEN, CDR2 SYDVKM. CDR3 DNA: TGTGCCAGCAATGTACGTCAGGAGCCCCAGCATTTT. This sequence encodes CASNVRQEPQHF.

This chain uses TRBV11-2 with TRBJ2-7; possibly TRBD1 for D (5 bases). Germline values: CDR1 SGHAT, CDR2 FQNNGV. The CDR3 totals 14 residues. V lost 5 bases, J lost 2 bases, and 13 bases lay in between. Here the CDR3 DNA reads TGTGCCAGCAGCATGGGGCTGACCCCCTACGAGCAGTACTTC. Translated, it gives CASSMGLTPYEQYF.

The chain has TRBV20-1 and TRBJ2-7, with D perhaps matching TRBD2 (5 bases). CDR1 and CDR2 (germline): DFQATT, SNEGSKA (reference sequence). Trimming stripped 5 bases from V and 1 base from J, with 6 bases between. CDR3 length: 11 amino acids. The chain's CDR3 is CSAQRSYEQYF. CDR3 nucleotide sequence: TGCAGTGCTCAGCGGTCCTACGAGCAGTACTTC.

The genes are TRBV11-3 and TRBJ2-3, with 10 bases fitting TRBD2. CDR1 SGHNT and CDR2 YENEEA come from the germline V gene. Trimming removed 5 bases from V and 4 bases from J; junction bases left unmatched: 9. The CDR3 is 16 amino acids. CDR3 sequence (DNA): TGTGCCAGCAGCCCACGCCTAGCGGGAGTAGCAGATACGCAGTATTTT. Encoded protein: CASSPRLAGVADTQYF.